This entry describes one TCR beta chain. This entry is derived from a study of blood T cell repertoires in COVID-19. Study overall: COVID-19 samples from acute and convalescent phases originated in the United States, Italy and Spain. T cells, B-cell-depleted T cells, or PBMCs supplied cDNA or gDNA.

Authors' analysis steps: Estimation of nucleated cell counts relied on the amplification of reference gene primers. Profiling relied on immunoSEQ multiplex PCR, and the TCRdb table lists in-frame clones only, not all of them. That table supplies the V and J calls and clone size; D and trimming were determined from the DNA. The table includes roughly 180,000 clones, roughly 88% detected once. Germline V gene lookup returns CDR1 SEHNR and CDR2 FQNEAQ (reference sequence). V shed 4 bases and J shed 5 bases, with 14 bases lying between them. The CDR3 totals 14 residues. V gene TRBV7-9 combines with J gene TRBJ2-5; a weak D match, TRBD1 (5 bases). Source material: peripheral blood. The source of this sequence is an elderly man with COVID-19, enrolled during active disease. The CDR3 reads CASSSSDTFETQYF. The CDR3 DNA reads TGTGCCAGCAGCTCTTCGGACACATTCGAGACCCAGTACTTC.